These 3 T cell receptor beta chains were all obtained from the same sample, sequenced in a study of shared clonotypes between healthy human individuals. Clones were read by immunoSEQ multiplex PCR, and TCRdb kept only the in-frame ones, dropping some. The sample consists of 2 million to 2.5 million clones, approximately 95% of them appearing once. The sample taken for sequencing was naive CD4+ T cells from PBMCs. Subset noted: CD45RA+ positively selected. All receptors come from a young man in good health. Some clones in this sample may be carry-over from other donors' samples.

The chain has TRBV7-9 and TRBJ2-3; the D gene is possibly TRBD1 (6 bases). V was pared by 5 bases and J by 2 bases, with 11 bases between. Germline CDR1 SEHNR, CDR2 FQNEAQ (reference sequence). CDR3 length: 14 amino acids. CDR3 bases: TGTGCCAGCAGCACCCGGACAGCCACAGATACGCAGTATTTT. This translates into CASSTRTATDTQYF.

This chain links TRBV11-1 with TRBJ2-5, with 8 bases lining up with TRBD1. Germline V gene sequence: CDR1 SGHAT, CDR2 FQDESV (reference sequence). This CDR3 region has 14 residues. V was clipped by 4 bases and J by 6 bases; unmatched bases: 7. The CDR3 sequence is CASSYVDRGQTQYF. The CDR3 DNA reads TGTGCCAGCAGCTACGTAGACAGGGGTCAGACCCAGTACTTC.

The CDR3 nucleotides read TGTGCCAGTAATATCCCGGGAGAGACCCAGTACTTC. Translated, it gives CASNIPGETQYF. The chain joins TRBV19 to TRBJ2-5; D not certain. Germline V CDR1 and CDR2: LNHDA, SQIVND (reference sequence). The CDR3 sequence is 12 residues long. The V and J ends lost 7 bases and 4 bases respectively, with 10 bases between them.